Shown below are 23 T cell receptor beta chains from a single sample sequenced in a study of T cell repertoires in cytomegalovirus infection. MiXCR, run by TCRdb on the reads, gives a single entry per CDR3 protein. The sample lists around 310,000 distinct CDR3 sequences; about a sixth were seen once. Sequencing input: PBMCs. The receptors stem from a human donor in good health (CMV status not recorded). Some clones in this sample may be carry-over from other donors' samples.

The table lists this clonotype with a few counts. V and J are TRBV18 and TRBJ2-7; D might be TRBD2 (5 bases). This CDR3 contains 14 residues. Trimming took 6 bases from V and 6 from J, leaving 18 bases between them. Germline CDR1 is KGHSH and CDR2 is LQKENI. The CDR3 bases are TGTGCCAGCTCGCCGAGGGCCCCGAATGGCGAGCAGTACTTC. This sequence encodes CASSPRAPNGEQYF. Drawing the rest from reference TRBV18 and TRBJ2-7, the complete variable domain is NAGVMQNPRHLVRRRGQEARLRCSPMKGHSHVYWYRQLPEEGLKFMVYLQKENIIDESGMPKERFSAEFPKEGPSILRIQQVVRGDSAAYFCASSPRAPNGEQYFGPGTRLTVT.

The V call is TRBV6-2 or TRBV6-3, the J call TRBJ2-5; the match to TRBD1 covers 7 bases. Unmatched junction bases numbered 5, after V lost 6 bases and J lost 1 base. The CDR3 is 14 amino acids. The germline gives CDR1 MNHEY, CDR2 SVGEGT. The DNA of the CDR3 is TGTGCCAGCAGGCCCTCAGGGGGCCAAGAGACCCAGTACTTC. This codes for CASRPSGGQETQYF.

This clonotype turned up a few times. V usage is TRBV6-6 and J usage is TRBJ2-2; 13 bases line up with TRBD2. Germline loops: CDR1 MNHNY, CDR2 SVGAGI (reference sequence). With V trimmed by 3 bases and J by 2 bases, 18 bases remained unmatched. The CDR3 consists of 22 residues. The CDR3 DNA reads as TGTGCCAGCAGTTATCGACGCCCTGGACTAGCGGGGGAGAACATTAACACCGGGGAGCTGTTTTTT. Translation gives CASSYRRPGLAGENINTGELFF.

This clonotype was seen a few times. The rearrangement links TRBV4-3 to TRBJ1-4, with D perhaps matching TRBD1 (5 bases). Germline CDR1 reads LGHNA; CDR2 reads YSLEER. The CDR3 spans 14 residues. The V and J ends lost 4 bases and 5 bases respectively, with 11 bases between them. The CDR3, as DNA: TGCGCCAGCAGCCCCGCGAGGGGAAATGAAAAACTGTTTTTT. This codes for CASSPARGNEKLFF.

This clonotype was recorded only once. The V call is TRBV6-1, the J call TRBJ2-1, with D perhaps TRBD1 or TRBD2 (7 bases each). Deletions cut 7 bases from V and 4 bases from J, with 17 bases between. The CDR3 covers 15 residues. From germline, CDR1 is MNHNS and CDR2 SASEGT. The CDR3 protein is CASKKGEGAYNEQFF. CDR3 sequence (DNA): TGTGCCAGCAAGAAAGGGGAGGGGGCTTACAATGAGCAGTTCTTC.

The chain is built from TRBV7-9 and TRBJ2-7; 7 positions match TRBD1. The CDR3 has 15 residues. The germline V gene encodes CDR1 SEHNR and CDR2 FQNEAQ (reference sequence). V lost 5 bases to trimming and J lost 4 bases; unmatched junction nucleotides: 11. The chain's CDR3 is CASSHSTGPKYEQYF. Written as DNA, the CDR3 is TGTGCCAGCAGCCACTCGACAGGGCCTAAGTACGAGCAGTACTTC.

The chain uses TRBV27 and TRBJ1-2, with a weak D call TRBD1 (6 bases). CDR1 and CDR2 from the germline V gene are MNHEY and SMNVEV (reference sequence). The V end was cut by 4 bases, the J end by 7 bases, with 16 bases between. The CDR3 loop spans 14 amino acids. The CDR3 nucleotides read TGTGCCAGCAGTTATTCAGGGGTCGTCGGTGGCTACACCTTC. Amino acid sequence: CASSYSGVVGGYTF.

The chain employs TRBV4-1 and TRBJ2-2, with 10 positions matching TRBD1. Germline trimming cut 4 bases from V and 4 bases from J; bases unmatched to any gene: 3. The germline gives CDR1 MGHRA, CDR2 YSYEKL. The CDR3 covers 15 residues. The CDR3 nucleotides read TGCGCCAGCAGCCCGGGACAGGGGTCCACCGGGGAGCTGTTTTTT. Its protein product is CASSPGQGSTGELFF.

The table lists this clonotype with many counts. The V and J genes are TRBV7-9 and TRBJ1-4; unclear D gene. V lost 5 bases to trimming and J lost 0 bases, with 22 bases between them. In germline, CDR1 is SEHNR, CDR2 FQNEAQ (reference sequence). This CDR3 is 19 amino acids long. CDR3 DNA sequence: TGTGCCAGCAGCCATTACAGAATCGGTCGGCGTGCAACTAATGAAAAACTGTTTTTT. It specifies CASSHYRIGRRATNEKLFF.

The rearrangement joins TRBV12-3 or TRBV12-4 to TRBJ2-7; D is unclear. V was shortened by 2 bases and J by 3 bases, with 8 bases between the two germline ends. The CDR3 has 13 amino acids. The CDR3 spells CASSLSRYYEQYF. The CDR3 DNA reads TGTGCCAGCAGTTTATCCCGCTACTACGAGCAGTACTTC.

This clonotype was seen a handful of times. The J gene is TRBJ1-1, the V gene TRBV9; a weak D match, TRBD1 (6 bases). Germline loops: CDR1 SGDLS, CDR2 YYNGEE. This CDR3 comprises 14 residues. Deletions cut 9 bases from V and 1 base from J, with 16 bases between. CDR3 nucleotide sequence: TGTGCCACCGACCCCATAGGGGGGAACACTGAAGCTTTCTTT. Protein sequence: CATDPIGGNTEAFF.

This clonotype was detected only a few times. The chain carries TRBV5-8 and TRBJ2-5, with unresolved D. This CDR3 is built from 13 residues. The germline CDR1 and CDR2 sequences are SGHTS and YDEGEE. The V end was cut by 0 bases, the J end by 5 bases, with 8 bases between. The DNA for the CDR3 is TGTGCCAGCAGCTTGGGCTTTCGGGAGACCCAGTACTTC. It encodes CASSLGFRETQYF.

This clonotype was counted only a few times. The rearrangement joins TRBV7-9 to TRBJ2-5, with 13 positions matching TRBD2. The CDR3 has 15 residues. V lost 5 bases to trimming and J lost 2 bases; unmatched junction nucleotides: 2. Germline-derived CDR1 and CDR2 are SEHNR and FQNEAQ (reference sequence). The CDR3 region is CASSQGLAGQETQYF. As DNA, the CDR3 is TGTGCCAGCAGCCAGGGACTAGCGGGACAAGAGACCCAGTACTTC.

This clonotype was counted a few times. The chain is built from TRBV5-1 and TRBJ2-1, with D perhaps matching TRBD1 (5 bases). CDR1 is SGHRS and CDR2 is YFSETQ in the germline V gene. The ends were cut back, 3 bases at V and 0 bases at J, with 10 bases in the middle. This CDR3 comprises 15 residues. The CDR3 region has the DNA TGCGCCAGCAGCTCCGACAGAGGCTCCTACAATGAGCAGTTCTTC. It yields the protein CASSSDRGSYNEQFF.

The table lists this clonotype with a few counts. This sequence joins TRBV6-1 and TRBJ2-2; D is perhaps TRBD1 (5 bases). CDR3 length: 14 amino acids. Germline-derived CDR1 and CDR2 are MNHNS and SASEGT. Trimming pared 5 bases from V and 5 bases from J, leaving 12 bases between. The CDR3 sequence is CASSYRGGTGELFF. In nucleotides, the CDR3 is TGTGCCAGCAGTTATAGGGGTGGAACCGGGGAGCTGTTTTTT.

This clonotype was counted between two and nine times. CDR3 sequence reads: CSARGNLAGGYTDTQYF. The DNA of the CDR3 is TGCAGTGCTAGGGGAAACCTAGCGGGGGGATACACAGATACGCAGTATTTT. This chain uses TRBV20-1 with TRBJ2-3; 11 bases match TRBD2. CDR1 DFQATT and CDR2 SNEGSKA come from the germline V gene (reference sequence). The CDR3 has 17 amino acids. J lost 2 bases, V lost 3 bases, and 10 bases had no gene match.

The rearrangement uses TRBV12-3 or TRBV12-4 and TRBJ1-6; D not resolved. The CDR3 extends over 13 amino acids. V lost 6 bases and J lost 7, with 10 bases in between. As DNA, the CDR3 is TGTGCCAGCAGAGAAGAGAGAAATTCACCCCTCCACTTT. Encoded protein: CASREERNSPLHF.

This clonotype occurred many times. The CDR3 DNA sequence: TGTGCCAGCAGTTTCGCATTACGACTGAGCTCCTACAATGAGCAGTTCTTC. The encoded protein is CASSFALRLSSYNEQFF. The chain recombines TRBV6-2 or TRBV6-3 with TRBJ2-1; D gene unclear. The CDR3 has 17 amino acids. Trimming removed 4 bases at V and 0 bases at J, with 16 bases between. The germline CDR1 and CDR2 sequences are MNHEY and SVGEGT.

The sample holds many counts of this clonotype. The V call is TRBV6-2 or TRBV6-3, the J call TRBJ2-5, with TRBD2 matching over 10 bases. J lost 3 bases, V lost 5 bases, and 12 bases had no gene match. Per germline, CDR1 MNHEY and CDR2 SVGEGT. The CDR3 spans 17 residues. The CDR3 sequence is CASSRRPKAGGKETQYF. CDR3 DNA sequence: TGTGCCAGCAGTCGACGACCGAAAGCGGGGGGGAAAGAGACCCAGTACTTC.

This clonotype was seen only a few times. V usage is TRBV6-6 and J usage is TRBJ1-6; D is unclear. There are 17 residues in the CDR3. V gave up 0 bases and J gave up 10 bases, with 19 bases separating them. Germline V gene sequence: CDR1 MNHNY, CDR2 SVGAGI (reference sequence). The CDR3 is CASSYSGIEDVGSPLHF. As DNA, the CDR3 is TGTGCCAGCAGTTACTCAGGGATTGAGGATGTGGGGTCACCCCTCCACTTT.

The chain recombines TRBV4-1 with TRBJ2-7, with 9 bases lining up with TRBD1. CDR1 MGHRA and CDR2 YSYEKL come from the germline V gene. CDR3 length equals 16 residues. V lost 4 bases to trimming and J lost 1 base; unmatched junction nucleotides: 8. The DNA of the CDR3 is TGCGCCAGCAGCCTGACACCCGGACAGGGGTCCTACGAGCAGTACTTC. It encodes CASSLTPGQGSYEQYF.

With respect to this clonotype: Being one base from a much bigger clone, this may be a read error. The chain uses TRBV27 and TRBJ1-5; 7 bases align to TRBD1. Per the germline V gene, CDR1 is MNHEY and CDR2 is SMNVEV (reference sequence). The length of the CDR3 is 14 residues. The junction had 5 bases not matched to a gene; V was cut back by 4 bases and J by 5 bases. As DNA, the CDR3 is TGTGCCAGCAGTTCGACAGGGCGGTATCAGCCCCAGCATTTT. Its protein is CASSSTGRYQPQHF.

This clonotype turned up a few times. This chain uses TRBV6-4 with TRBJ1-1, with D maybe TRBD1 (6 bases). Trimming left V 5 bases short and J 6 bases short, with 25 bases between. Germline lookup yields CDR1 MRHNA and CDR2 SNTAGT. The CDR3 covers 17 residues. CDR3 DNA: TGTGCCAGCAGTTCTATTTATACAGGGCGGCAGATGGCTGAAGCTTTCTTT. As protein: CASSSIYTGRQMAEAFF.